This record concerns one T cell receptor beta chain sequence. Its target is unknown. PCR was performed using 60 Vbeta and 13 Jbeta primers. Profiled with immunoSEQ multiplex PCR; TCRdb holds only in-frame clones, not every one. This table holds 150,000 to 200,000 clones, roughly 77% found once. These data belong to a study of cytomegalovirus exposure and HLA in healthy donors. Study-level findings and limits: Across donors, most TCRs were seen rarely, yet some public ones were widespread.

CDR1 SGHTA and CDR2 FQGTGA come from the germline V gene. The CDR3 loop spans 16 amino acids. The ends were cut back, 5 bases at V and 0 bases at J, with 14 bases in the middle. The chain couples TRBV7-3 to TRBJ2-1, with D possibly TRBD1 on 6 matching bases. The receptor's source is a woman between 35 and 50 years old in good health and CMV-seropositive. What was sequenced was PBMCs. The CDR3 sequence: CASSARGAGSYNEQFF. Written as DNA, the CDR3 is TGTGCCAGCAGCGCCAGGGGCGCCGGCTCCTACAATGAGCAGTTCTTC.